This TCR beta chain emerged from a study of T-cell memory formation after mild COVID-19. Study details: Clusters were largely donor specific.

Broader study findings: Pre-infection memory already had some responding clones, implying cross-reactive memory joined.

TCRdb re-derived calls from the 5' RACE reads in MiXCR, one entry per CDR3 protein. The sample records under 200,000 distinct CDR3 sequences, 11% being singletons. The ends were cut back, 2 bases at V and 0 bases at J, with 11 bases in the middle. The CDR3 contains 15 residues. Germline V CDR1 and CDR2: GTSNPN, SVGIG (reference sequence). A remark on this clonotype: Antigen: not known.

The clonotype comes from a man aged 18-30 years who had mild COVID-19 (a few samples of this study predate the infection). Cell type and time point are not known. Material for sequencing was PBMCs or a T cell subset sorted from them (not recorded which). The gene calls are TRBV30 and TRBJ1-3, with D perhaps matching TRBD1 (5 bases). CDR3: CAWSWDAYSGNTIYF. In DNA, the CDR3 is TGTGCCTGGAGTTGGGACGCCTACTCTGGAAACACCATATATTTT.